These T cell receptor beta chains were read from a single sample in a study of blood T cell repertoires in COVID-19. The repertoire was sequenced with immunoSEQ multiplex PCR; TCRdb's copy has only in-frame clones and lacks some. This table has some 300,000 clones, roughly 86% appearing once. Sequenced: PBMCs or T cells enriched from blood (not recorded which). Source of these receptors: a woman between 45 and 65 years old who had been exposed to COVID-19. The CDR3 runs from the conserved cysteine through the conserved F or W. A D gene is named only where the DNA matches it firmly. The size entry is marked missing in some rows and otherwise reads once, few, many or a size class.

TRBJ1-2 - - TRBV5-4 CASNPKGRELYGYTF TGTGCCAGCAACCCGAAAGGACGGGAGCTTTATGGCTACACCTTC
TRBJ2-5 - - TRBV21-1 CASSKGGEGASETQYF TGTGCCAGCAGCAAAGGCGGGGAGGGAGCATCCGAGACCCAGTACTTC
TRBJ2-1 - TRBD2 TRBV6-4 CASSETTSGGADRYNEQFF TGTGCCAGCAGTGAAACTACTAGCGGGGGGGCCGATAGATACAATGAGCAGTTCTTC
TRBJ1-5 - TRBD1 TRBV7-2 CASSLVRGQLNQPQHF TGTGCCAGCAGCTTAGTTAGGGGACAGCTCAATCAGCCCCAGCATTTT
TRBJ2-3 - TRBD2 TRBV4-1 CASSQGVASGGAPTDTQYF TGCGCCAGCAGCCAAGGAGTGGCTAGCGGGGGGGCCCCCACAGATACGCAGTATTTT
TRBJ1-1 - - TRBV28 CASSLVAGNTEAFF TGTGCCAGCAGTTTAGTGGCGGGGAACACTGAAGCTTTCTTT
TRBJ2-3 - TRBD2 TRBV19 CASSITSGGAGDTQYF TGTGCCAGTAGTATAACTAGCGGGGGGGCGGGAGATACGCAGTATTTT
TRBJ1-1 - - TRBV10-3 CAISSADPNTEAFF TGTGCCATCTCGTCAGCGGACCCAAACACTGAAGCTTTCTTT
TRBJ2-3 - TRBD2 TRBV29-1 CSVVSSGGEDTQYF TGCAGCGTTGTGTCTAGCGGGGGGGAAGATACGCAGTATTTT
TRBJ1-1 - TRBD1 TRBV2 CASNSGTDVNTEAFF TGTGCCAGCAATTCCGGGACAGACGTGAACACTGAAGCTTTCTTT
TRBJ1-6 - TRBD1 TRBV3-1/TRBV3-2 CASSYRDSNSPLHF TGTGCCAGCAGCTACCGGGACAGTAATTCACCCCTCCACTTT
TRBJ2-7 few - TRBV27 CASGEASSYEQYF TGTGCCAGCGGTGAGGCGAGCTCCTACGAGCAGTACTTC
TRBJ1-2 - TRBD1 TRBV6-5 CASSIQGQDYGYTF TGTGCCAGCAGTATACAGGGGCAGGACTATGGCTACACCTTC
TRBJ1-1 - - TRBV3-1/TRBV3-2 CASSQGLIESVRAFF TGTGCTAGCAGCCAAGGACTAATCGAGTCAGTTAGGGCTTTCTTT
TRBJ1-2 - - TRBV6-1 CASSEWRQGFTGYTF TGTGCCAGCAGTGAATGGAGGCAGGGGTTCACCGGCTACACCTTC
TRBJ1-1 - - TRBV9 CASSVQGVNTEAFF TGTGCCAGCAGCGTCCAAGGGGTGAACACTGAAGCTTTCTTT
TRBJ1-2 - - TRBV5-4 CASSLGRRVLSGYGYTF TGTGCCAGCAGCTTGGGACGACGGGTATTGAGTGGCTATGGCTACACCTTC
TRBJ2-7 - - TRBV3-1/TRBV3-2 CASSPPGGAYEQYF TGTGCCAGCAGCCCTCCCGGAGGAGCCTACGAGCAGTACTTC
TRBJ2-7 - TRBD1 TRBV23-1 CASSPGTVAYEQYF TGCGCCAGCAGCCCCGGGACAGTCGCCTACGAGCAGTACTTC
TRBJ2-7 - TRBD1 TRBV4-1 CASSQNPGQAVLGPYEQYF TGCGCCAGCAGCCAAAACCCGGGACAGGCTGTCTTGGGGCCTTACGAGCAGTACTTC
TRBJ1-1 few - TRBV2 CASTPSGREEAFF TGTGCCAGCACCCCAAGTGGCAGGGAAGAAGCTTTCTTT
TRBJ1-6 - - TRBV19 CASSQYANSPLHF TGTGCCAGTAGTCAGTATGCTAATTCACCCCTCCACTTT
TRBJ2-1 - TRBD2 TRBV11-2 CASSSSSGGYEQFF TGTGCCAGCAGCTCCTCTAGCGGGGGCTATGAGCAGTTCTTC
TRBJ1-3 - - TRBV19 CASKDSPRSGNTIYF TGTGCCAGTAAGGACAGTCCTCGCTCTGGAAACACCATATATTTT
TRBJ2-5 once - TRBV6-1 CASSDALGSRTQYF TGTGCCAGCAGTGATGCACTAGGTTCGCGGACCCAGTACTTC
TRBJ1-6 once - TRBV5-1 CASSLRGANGSSYNSPLHF TGCGCCAGCAGCTTGCGTGGGGCTAACGGAAGCTCCTATAATTCACCCCTCCACTTT
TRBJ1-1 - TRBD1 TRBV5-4 CASSLGTANTEAFF TGTGCCAGCAGTCTCGGGACAGCGAACACTGAAGCTTTCTTT
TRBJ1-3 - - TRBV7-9 CASSPVGGKSSGNTIYF TGTGCCAGCTCCCCGGTCGGGGGTAAGAGCTCTGGAAACACCATATATTTT
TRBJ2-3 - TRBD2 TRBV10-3 CAISTLAGGSTDTQYF TGTGCCATCAGTACTTTAGCGGGGGGTAGCACAGATACGCAGTATTTT
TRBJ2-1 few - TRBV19 CASSWGPNEQFF TGTGCCAGTAGTTGGGGGCCCAATGAGCAGTTCTTC
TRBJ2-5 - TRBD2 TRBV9 CASSPGGPIQETQYF TGTGCCAGCAGCCCGGGGGGGCCCATACAAGAGACCCAGTACTTC
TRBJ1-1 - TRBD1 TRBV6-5 CASTRDRNEAFF TGTGCCAGCACTCGGGACAGAAATGAAGCTTTCTTT
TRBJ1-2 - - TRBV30 CAWSRGRSYGYTF TGTGCCTGGAGCAGGGGCCGAAGCTATGGCTACACCTTC
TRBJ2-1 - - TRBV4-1 CASSHSESDEQFF TGCGCCAGCAGCCATTCGGAGTCGGATGAGCAGTTCTTC
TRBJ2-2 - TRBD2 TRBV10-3 CANSLGGSTGELFF TGTGCCAACTCCTTGGGGGGGAGCACCGGGGAGCTGTTTTTT
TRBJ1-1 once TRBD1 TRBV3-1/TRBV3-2 CASSQGTGHILNTEAFF TGTGCCAGCAGCCAGGGGACAGGACACATTCTGAACACTGAAGCTTTCTTT
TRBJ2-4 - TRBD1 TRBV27 CASSYDRVEAKNIQYF TGTGCCAGCAGTTACGACAGGGTGGAAGCCAAAAACATTCAGTACTTC
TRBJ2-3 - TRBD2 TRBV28 CASWRLAGRADTQYF TGTGCCAGCTGGCGACTAGCGGGGAGGGCAGATACGCAGTATTTT
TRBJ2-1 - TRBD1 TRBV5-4 CAGSLAGTGRNEQFF TGTGCCGGCAGCTTGGCCGGGACAGGGAGAAATGAGCAGTTCTTC
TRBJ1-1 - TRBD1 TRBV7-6 CASSTNRDRGLNTEAFF TGTGCCAGCAGCACCAACCGGGACAGGGGACTGAACACTGAAGCTTTCTTT
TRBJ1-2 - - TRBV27 CASSFLTDLNYGYTF TGTGCCAGCAGTTTCCTGACAGACCTAAACTATGGCTACACCTTC
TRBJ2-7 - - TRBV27 CASSLQTGYYEQYF TGTGCCAGCAGTTTACAAACAGGGTACTACGAGCAGTACTTC
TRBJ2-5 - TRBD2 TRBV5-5 CASSLQLAGMQETQYF TGTGCCAGCAGCTTGCAACTAGCGGGGATGCAAGAGACCCAGTACTTC
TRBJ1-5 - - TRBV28 CASNRGGGGQPQHF TGTGCCAGCAATAGAGGGGGGGGAGGTCAGCCCCAGCATTTT